This T cell receptor beta chain was sequenced during a study of cytomegalovirus exposure and HLA in healthy donors. PCR was performed using 60 Vbeta and 13 Jbeta primers. The protocol was immunoSEQ multiplex PCR, while the TCRdb copy is restricted to in-frame clones and leaves out a portion. The profile covers 100,000 to 150,000 clones, with less than 85% appearing a single time and 2.1% taken by the ten largest. Turning to this clone: Its cognate antigen is unknown.

Study-level points and caveats: TCR beta sequences numbering more than 15,000 were associated with HLA alleles at 0.05 false discovery rate in a later analysis.

Trimming pared 3 bases from V and 7 bases from J, leaving 6 bases between. Germline CDR1 and CDR2: SGHTA and FQGNSA. The CDR3 sequence is 12 residues long. V and J are TRBV7-2 and TRBJ1-4, with D perhaps TRBD1 (6 bases). Sequenced material: PBMCs. This TCR came from a woman in her 40s in good health and CMV-seropositive. CDR3 nucleotide sequence: TGTGCCAGCAGCTTGGACAGTGAAAAACTGTTTTTT. Translation: CASSLDSEKLFF. The complete variable domain, with remaining parts taken from reference TRBV7-2 and TRBJ1-4, reads GAGVSQSPSNKVTEKGKDVELRCDPISGHTALYWYRQSLGQGLEFLIYFQGNSAPDKSGLPSDRFSAERTGGSVSTLTIQRTQQEDSAVYLCASSLDSEKLFFGSGTQLSVL.